Listed below are T cell receptor beta chains from one sample, sequenced in a study of spatial heterogeneity in lung cancer. TCRdb reanalysed the 5' RACE reads using MiXCR and keeps one entry per CDR3 protein. The data show just over 75,000 distinct CDR3 sequences, 8% seen once. This sample comprised PBMCs, obtained at surgery. These receptors all come from a male donor with early-stage non-small cell lung cancer. Each CDR3 is given with its conserved first and last residue. D genes are given only for firm matches. A clone size is listed for some rows: how often the clone was seen (once, few, many), or a class if it is expanded.

>TRBJ1-5|NA|few|TRBV10-3
CAISDKTVDQPQHF
TGTGCCATCAGTGATAAGACGGTTGATCAGCCCCAGCATTTT
>TRBJ1-3|NA|many|TRBV20-1
CSARDLKGAEYTIYF
TGCAGTGCTAGAGATCTTAAAGGGGCAGAATACACCATATATTTT
>TRBJ1-5|TRBD1|many|TRBV6-4
CASSATGGRQPQHF
TGTGCCAGCAGTGCTACAGGGGGACGACAGCCCCAGCATTTT
>TRBJ1-5|NA|few|TRBV19
CASSIIRVLNNQPQHF
TGTGCCAGTAGTATAATTCGGGTTTTGAACAATCAGCCCCAGCATTTT
>TRBJ1-1|TRBD1|many|TRBV20-1
CSARTGGTEAFF
TGCAGTGCCAGGACAGGAGGGACTGAAGCTTTCTTT
>TRBJ2-2|TRBD1|NA|TRBV5-1
CASSLAGQGGTGELFF
TGCGCCAGCAGCTTGGCCGGACAGGGAGGCACCGGGGAGCTGTTTTTT
>TRBJ2-4|TRBD2|few|TRBV25-1
CASSPTSGRGVVDIQYF
TGTGCCAGCAGTCCGACTAGCGGGAGAGGGGTGGTTGACATTCAGTACTTC
>TRBJ2-1|NA|NA|TRBV6-2/TRBV6-3
CASSSGVGLGYNEQFF
TGTGCCAGCAGTTCGGGGGTGGGGCTAGGCTACAATGAGCAGTTCTTC
>TRBJ1-1|NA|many|TRBV15
CATSRDPLDNTEAFF
TGTGCCACCAGCAGAGATCCTTTGGATAACACTGAAGCTTTCTTT
>TRBJ2-2|NA|NA|TRBV25-1
CASSDARQGYTGELFF
TGTGCCAGCAGTGATGCCCGGCAGGGGTACACCGGGGAGCTGTTTTTT
>TRBJ1-1|NA|few|TRBV18
CASSPQSLNTEAFF
TGTGCCAGCTCACCCCAATCGTTGAACACTGAAGCTTTCTTT
>TRBJ1-5|TRBD1|NA|TRBV20-1
CSARDLGPDRGDQPQHF
TGCAGTGCTAGAGATCTCGGGCCAGACAGGGGAGATCAGCCCCAGCATTTT
>TRBJ1-3|NA|NA|TRBV20-1
CSAWGGGNTIYF
TGCAGTGCCTGGGGGGGAGGAAACACCATATATTTT
>TRBJ2-1|NA|many|TRBV7-9
CASSPKAHEQFF
TGTGCCAGCAGCCCCAAGGCCCATGAGCAGTTCTTC
>TRBJ2-2|TRBD1|many|TRBV5-1
CASSPQQGGDNGELFF
TGCGCCAGCAGCCCCCAACAGGGGGGTGACAACGGGGAGCTGTTTTTT
>TRBJ2-1|NA|many|TRBV27
CASSFVAGYSYNEQFF
TGTGCCAGCAGTTTTGTGGCGGGGTATTCCTACAATGAGCAGTTCTTC
>TRBJ2-7|NA|NA|TRBV6-2/TRBV6-3
CASSQSYEQYF
TGTGCCAGCAGTCAGTCCTACGAGCAGTACTTC
>TRBJ2-1|TRBD2|NA|TRBV5-6
CASSMRTSGATYNEQFF
TGTGCCAGCAGCATGCGGACTAGCGGGGCCACCTACAATGAGCAGTTCTTC
>TRBJ2-3|NA|medium-sized|TRBV20-1
CSARDYGGRPDTQYF
TGCAGTGCTAGAGATTATGGGGGGCGCCCAGATACGCAGTATTTT
>TRBJ2-2|NA|NA|TRBV5-1
CASSLAGGVTGELFF
TGCGCCAGCAGCTTGGCCGGGGGAGTCACCGGGGAGCTGTTTTTT
>TRBJ1-2|NA|many|TRBV9
CASSVAGTKYGYTF
TGTGCCAGCAGCGTAGCGGGGACCAAGTATGGCTACACCTTC
>TRBJ1-5|NA|many|TRBV11-3
CASSPRGGSNQPQHF
TGTGCCAGCAGCCCAAGGGGAGGTAGCAATCAGCCCCAGCATTTT
>TRBJ2-4|TRBD1|many|TRBV13
CASSRTGTGLNIQYF
TGTGCCAGCAGCAGAACCGGGACAGGGTTAAACATTCAGTACTTC
>TRBJ2-1|TRBD2|many|TRBV3-1
CASSHAIAGSYNEQFF
TGTGCCAGCAGCCATGCTATAGCGGGAAGCTACAATGAGCAGTTCTTC
>TRBJ2-5|NA|many|TRBV20-1
CSAVRQAEETQYF
TGCAGTGCCGTTCGACAGGCTGAAGAGACCCAGTACTTC
>TRBJ2-4|NA|NA|TRBV7-2
CASSTGDRAKNIQYF
TGTGCCAGCAGCACAGGCGACAGGGCCAAAAACATTCAGTACTTC
>TRBJ2-3|TRBD1|NA|TRBV20-1
CSAIPRQGYSTDTQYF
TGCAGTGCGATACCTAGACAGGGCTATAGCACAGATACGCAGTATTTT
>TRBJ2-7|NA|NA|TRBV30
CAWSGRENYEQYF
TGTGCCTGGAGTGGTCGGGAGAACTACGAGCAGTACTTC
>TRBJ1-1|NA|many|TRBV3-1
CASSQGLRGTEAFF
TGTGCCAGCAGCCAAGGACTGCGCGGCACTGAAGCTTTCTTT
>TRBJ2-1|TRBD2|few|TRBV12-3/TRBV12-4
CASSNLAGDGGFAYNEQFF
TGTGCCAGCAGCAACCTAGCGGGAGATGGGGGGTTTGCATACAATGAGCAGTTCTTC
>TRBJ1-4|NA|few|TRBV11-2
CASSFRPYEKLFF
TGTGCCAGCAGCTTCCGTCCCTATGAAAAACTGTTTTTT
>TRBJ1-2|NA|few|TRBV7-8
CASSLVLPQANYGYTF
TGTGCCAGCAGCTTAGTTCTGCCTCAAGCTAACTATGGCTACACCTTC
>TRBJ2-1|NA|many|TRBV4-3
CASSQGSGGYNEQFF
TGCGCCAGCAGCCAAGGCTCCGGGGGCTACAATGAGCAGTTCTTC
>TRBJ1-6|NA|NA|TRBV20-1
CSARDRGKINNSPLHF
TGCAGTGCTAGAGACAGGGGAAAAATCAATAATTCACCCCTCCACTTT
>TRBJ1-4|NA|many|TRBV6-2/TRBV6-3
CASFGTPNEKLFF
TGTGCCAGCTTCGGGACACCGAATGAAAAACTGTTTTTT
>TRBJ1-1|TRBD1|few|TRBV5-1
CASSPSPRDSLGEFF
TGCGCCAGCAGCCCCTCCCCCCGGGACAGCCTCGGTGAATTCTTT
>TRBJ2-7|TRBD2|few|TRBV7-8
CASSSRLAGAYEQYF
TGTGCCAGCAGCTCCCGACTAGCGGGAGCCTACGAGCAGTACTTC
>TRBJ2-3|NA|NA|TRBV7-2
CASSPTLDTQYF
TGTGCCAGCAGCCCCACCTTGGATACGCAGTATTTT
>TRBJ2-7|NA|many|TRBV10-3
CAISESSYEQYF
TGTGCCATCAGTGAGAGTTCCTACGAGCAGTACTTC
>TRBJ2-7|TRBD2|few|TRBV6-5
CASTGGEGPSYEQYF
TGTGCCAGCACAGGAGGGGAGGGCCCCTCCTACGAGCAGTACTTC
>TRBJ2-2|NA|NA|TRBV30
CAKQATNTGELFF
TGTGCCAAACAGGCTACGAACACCGGGGAGCTGTTTTTT
>TRBJ1-4|NA|many|TRBV15
CATSRGGALKEKLFF
TGTGCCACCAGCAGAGGTGGGGCCCTTAAAGAAAAACTGTTTTTT
>TRBJ2-1|NA|NA|TRBV11-3
CASSLGPQEQFF
TGTGCCAGCAGCCTAGGTCCCCAGGAGCAGTTCTTC
>TRBJ1-5|NA|many|TRBV7-2
CASSFSGGQPQHF
TGTGCCAGCAGCTTTTCCGGGGGTCAGCCCCAGCATTTT
>TRBJ2-7|NA|NA|TRBV5-1
CASSLLPEYEQYF
TGCGCCAGCAGCTTGCTGCCAGAGTACGAGCAGTACTTC
>TRBJ2-7|NA|NA|TRBV7-8
CASSLGGTAIGEQYF
TGTGCCAGCAGCTTAGGGGGGACGGCGATTGGCGAGCAGTACTTC